This T cell receptor (beta chain) was recovered during a study of molecular identifiers for immune sequencing clone quantification. Study summary: Four portions were sequenced after RNA from roughly 18,000 or 92,000 naive CD8 cells was split five ways in replicates. Study-wide results and limits: Among effectors, clones above 20 RNA copies held over 97% of molecules; among naive cells, under 1%. Highly expanded clone sizes could end up underestimated if a barcode were shared by identical TCR molecules.

TCRdb redid the calling of the PCR reads with MiXCR, one entry per CDR3 protein. The table has about 640,000 distinct CDR3 sequences, about 20% seen once; the top ten hold 0.85%. The CD8+CD4-CCR7+CD45RA+ phenotype defined the sorted naive CD8 T cells. There are many counts of this clonotype. The antigen is unknown. Sequencing input: naive CD8+ T cells from blood, with Jurkat cell RNA spiked in. Subset of the sample: FACS-sorted CD8+CD4-CCR7+CD45RA+ naive T cells. This TCR derives from a human donor in good health. Some libraries in this study had Jurkat cell RNA spiked in.

The CDR3 is CASSFWGEADTQYF. The CDR3, as DNA: TGTGCCAGCAGTTTCTGGGGAGAGGCAGATACGCAGTATTTT. The rearrangement links TRBV27 to TRBJ2-3; D possibly corresponds to TRBD2 (5 bases). In germline, CDR1 is MNHEY, CDR2 SMNVEV (reference sequence). Trimming took off 3 bases at V and 4 bases at J, with 11 bases between the two ends. The CDR3 loop spans 14 amino acids.